Listed here are 9 T cell receptor beta chains from one sample, sequenced in a study of shared clonotypes between healthy human individuals. Generated by immunoSEQ multiplex PCR, the TCRdb table keeps only in-frame clones and is missing some. The data show 800,000 to 950,000 clones, with roughly 96% seen just once and under 0.3% held by the top ten. Terminally differentiated effector memory CD45RA+ cells were excluded from the naive CD8 cells, which were CD45RO-negative and positively selected for CCR7. Sequences were obtained from naive CD8+ T cells sorted from blood. Receptors originate from a man aged 30 to 45 in good health.

The chain links TRBV4-3 to TRBJ2-1; 8 nucleotides align to TRBD2. Per the germline V gene, CDR1 is LGHNA and CDR2 is YSLEER. Unmatched junction bases numbered 8, after V lost 4 bases and J lost 6 bases. CDR3 length: 15 amino acids. The CDR3 DNA sequence: TGCGCCAGCAGCCCGGGGACTAGTTCCCCCAATGAGCAGTTCTTC. This encodes CASSPGTSSPNEQFF.

CDR3 DNA: TGTGCCAGCGCGAGCGAGAGCTCCTACAATGAGCAGTTCTTC. As protein: CASASESSYNEQFF. The V gene is TRBV7-9, the J gene TRBJ2-1; D gene uncertain. V was cut by 8 bases and J by 0 bases, with 11 bases left in between. The CDR3 runs to 14 residues. Per the germline V gene, CDR1 is SEHNR and CDR2 is FQNEAQ (reference sequence).

This chain connects TRBV27 to TRBJ1-1; no definite D call. Germline assignment: CDR1 MNHEY and CDR2 SMNVEV (reference sequence). The V end was cut by 8 bases, the J end by 3 bases, with 10 bases between. The CDR3 runs 12 residues. Written as DNA, the CDR3 is TGTGCCAGCGGTCAGACGGACACTGAAGCTTTCTTT. Its translation is CASGQTDTEAFF.

This sequence joins TRBV7-8 and TRBJ2-3, with D unresolved. Germline CDR1 and CDR2: SGHVS and FQNEAQ. This CDR3 is 15 amino acids long. Trimming left V 2 bases short and J 4 bases short, with 13 bases between. In nucleotides, the CDR3 is TGTGCCAGCAGCTTAATGTTGTTTCAGGCAGATACGCAGTATTTT. This sequence encodes CASSLMLFQADTQYF.

This sequence joins TRBV11-2 and TRBJ2-1, with D uncertain. There are 15 residues in the CDR3. Trimming shortened V by 1 base and J by 6 bases, and 13 bases separated the two germline ends. CDR1 and CDR2 from the germline V gene are SGHAT and FQNNGV. The CDR3 coding sequence is TGTGCCAGCAGCTTAGGGGGTGGATCGGGCAATGAGCAGTTCTTC. Amino acid sequence: CASSLGGGSGNEQFF.

This chain joins TRBV29-1 and TRBJ1-2; D remains ambiguous. Trimming pared 4 bases from V and 14 bases from J, leaving 17 bases between. This CDR3 has 11 residues. Germline CDR1 and CDR2: SQVTM and ANQGSEA. CDR3 amino acids: CSVVMAAAYTF. For the CDR3, the DNA is TGCAGCGTTGTGATGGCAGCCGCTTATACCTTC.

This clone was recorded only once. The J gene is TRBJ2-7, the V gene TRBV18; D remains ambiguous. The CDR3 contains 15 residues. V was pared by 3 bases and J by 0 bases, with 12 bases between. Germline assignment: CDR1 KGHSH and CDR2 LQKENI. The CDR3 loop reads CASSPLTDRSYEQYF. CDR3 nucleotide sequence: TGTGCCAGCTCACCTCTGACTGATCGCTCCTACGAGCAGTACTTC.

This sequence joins TRBV4-2 and TRBJ2-7; D possibly corresponds to TRBD2 (5 bases). This CDR3 has 14 amino acids. CDR1 is LGHNA, CDR2 YNFKEQ, per germline. The V end was cut by 0 bases, the J end by 6 bases, with 12 bases between. The CDR3: CASSQDVGASEQYF. The DNA for the CDR3 is TGTGCCAGCAGCCAAGATGTGGGAGCATCCGAGCAGTACTTC.

The chain has TRBV5-1 and TRBJ2-1, with D possibly being TRBD1 (6 bases). Per germline, CDR1 SGHRS and CDR2 YFSETQ. CDR3 length equals 14 residues. The germline V and J ends were trimmed by 4 bases and 7 bases, with 15 bases remaining between them. CDR3 sequence (DNA): TGCGCCAGCAGCGCCGAAGGGACAAAAAATGAGCAGTTCTTC. It is translated as CASSAEGTKNEQFF.